This T cell receptor (beta chain) was sequenced for a study of blood T cell repertoires in COVID-19. Whole-study context: The samples span acute and convalescent COVID-19 from the United States, Italy and Spain. The analysed material was cDNA or gDNA that came from T cells, B-cell-depleted T cells, or PBMCs.

Method: immunoSEQ multiplex PCR; TCRdb's copy keeps in-frame clones and lacks some. Of roughly 280,000 clones listed, roughly 86% are singletons. This TCR came from a woman aged 30 to 39 with COVID-19, enrolled during active disease. Material: peripheral blood.

CDR3 residues: CASSLLALAATGELFF. Here the CDR3 DNA reads TGTGCCAGCAGCTTATTGGCCCTAGCAGCCACCGGGGAGCTGTTTTTT. The rearrangement links TRBV7-3 to TRBJ2-2, with a weak D call TRBD2 (5 bases). The V gene lost 2 bases and the J gene lost 4 bases, with 14 bases spanning the gap. The CDR3 has 16 amino acids. CDR1 and CDR2 (germline): SGHTA, FQGTGA.